This T cell receptor (beta chain) was sequenced during a study of shared clonotypes between healthy human individuals. Study-level points and caveats: Among donors, the sharing of clonotypes was expected to be influenced by sequencing depth. The represented genetic and exposure-history diversity was limited by the small number of donors.

A remark on this clone: Its antigen remains unknown.

Germline-derived CDR1 and CDR2 are KGHSH and LQKENI. The CDR3 loop spans 15 amino acids. J was trimmed by 7 bases and V by 5 bases; bases with no gene match: 13. The method was immunoSEQ multiplex PCR; TCRdb's version includes in-frame clones alone and lacks a portion of them. The table shows 780,000 or so clones, with about two thirds occurring only once. Those who donated, Caucasian adults without exception, all lived in Nashville, Tennessee. Investigators divided CD4+ cells into CD45RA+ naive and CD45RA-negative memory subsets. The clonotype originates from a woman aged 30 to 39 in good health. The sample was memory CD4+ T cells sorted from blood. Subset here: CD45RA-negative fraction. This chain joins TRBV18 and TRBJ2-5; 7 positions agree with TRBD1. CDR3 residues: CASSDRVGIGLTQYF. Written as DNA, the CDR3 is TGTGCCAGCTCAGACAGGGTCGGAATTGGTTTGACCCAGTACTTC.